This T cell receptor beta chain was sequenced in a study of a mutant IDH1 vaccine in newly diagnosed glioma (dated by TCRdb to the early 2020s). About the investigation overall: Vaccination was initiated 4-6 weeks after radiotherapy alone, or concurrently with temozolomide cycles in the chemotherapy-containing groups. Of the 25 to 40 treated patients, about 60% were male and approximately 38% were female, and the mean age was 40.4 years. Prior to enrollment, patients had been given standard therapy consisting of radiotherapy alone, temozolomide alone, or radiochemotherapy with temozolomide, with the combination given to most patients. Visit V12 was the week-35 safety follow-up and visit V13 was the week-47 end of study. Peripheral blood was drawn at six visits: V03 (baseline), V05, V07, V10, V12 and V13. For exploratory analyses, longitudinal TCRB deep sequencing was carried out in roughly 25 treated patients wherever samples were available. Findings and caveats that apply to the study as a whole: Availability determined which PBMC samples were chosen for TCRB deep sequencing. No apparent relationship was observed between pseudoprogression and alterations in the top peripheral T cell clonotypes detected by TCRB sequencing. Immune responses induced by the vaccine were seen in around 93% of patients across multiple MHC alleles. It was noted by the authors that analyses of patient blood samples could not be reproduced owing to sample limitations.

The CDR3 measures 17 amino acids from cysteine to phenylalanine. Only the CDR3 DNA stays, 51 bases, in frame from base 1. CDR1 and CDR2 are read off the germline V gene as MGHRA and YSYEKL. V and J lose 1 base and 4 bases, and a span of 19 bases separates them. What this sample's time point label stands for: week 35, safety follow-up. Each vaccine dose, consisting of 300 ug of a 20-mer mutant IDH1 peptide in Montanide, was administered subcutaneously with topical imiquimod. Across visits V03 through V10, patients got a total of eight vaccinations, given in weeks 1, 3, 5, 7, 11, 15, 19 and 23. Newly diagnosed WHO grade 3 or 4 IDH1-mutant astrocytomas showing loss of nuclear ATRX were present in the donors. The samples were drawn from NOA16, a multicentre, single-arm, open-label phase I trial in Germany that tested a mutant IDH1 peptide vaccine in humans for the first time. Genomic DNA for TCRB sequencing was extracted from EDTA blood using the DNeasy Blood and Tissue Kit.

As to this clone: Its antigen remains undetermined. Per-nucleotide qualities are absent, and no much larger clonotype sits a single base away.

Libraries were made using the immunoSEQ multiplex PCR assay. Rearranged TCR beta chain sequences were amplified using the hsTCRB Kit according to the manufacturer's protocol. Sequencing of TCRB libraries was carried out on an Illumina MiSeq. From the authors' description of their analysis: The proprietary platform of the kit vendor was used for demultiplexing, trimming and gene mapping. TCRdb's version of the immuneACCESS table is confined to in-frame rearrangements and falls short of the full clone set. An unresolved V gene accounts for under half of the shortfall where checked; the remainder is of unknown origin. V and J calls and clone size are copied from that table; D and trimming were computed from the DNA. The sample yields 73,000 or so clones; roughly 84% were counted once. About 12% of the sample rests with the top ten.

This chain is built from TRBV4-1 and TRBJ1-2; TRBD1 is a possible D gene, resting on 6 matching bases. Here the sequenced sample was PBMCs, taken from a glioma patient whose treatment included an IDH1 peptide vaccine. This clonotype was sampled from a young man with glioma. The CDR3 region: CASSQAWTGQEVYGYTF. The bases are TGCGCCAGCAGCCAAGCATGGACGGGACAAGAGGTCTATGGCTACACCTTC.